Described below is a single T cell receptor (beta chain) sequence and its context. This specimen comes from a study of blood T cell repertoires in COVID-19. CDR1 and CDR2 (germline): LNHNV, YYDKDF (reference sequence). V lost 0 bases to trimming and J lost 9 bases; unmatched junction nucleotides: 6. The CDR3 contains 15 residues. Source study methods: Counts of nucleated cells, estimated from reference gene primer amplification, were obtained. Assay: immunoSEQ multiplex PCR; the TCRdb copy retains only in-frame clones and omits some. V and J calls and clone size come straight from that table; D and trimming were deduced from the DNA. The table lists approximately 180,000 clones, about 80% of them singletons.

Sequencing input: PBMCs or T cells enriched from blood (not recorded which). The TCR sequence derives from a woman aged 55-69 years with acute COVID-19. The V call is TRBV15, the J call TRBJ2-5, with TRBD1 identical over 11 bases. CDR3 residues: CATSREGTGGRSQYF. CDR3 nucleotides: TGTGCCACCAGCAGAGAAGGGACAGGGGGTCGGTCCCAGTACTTC.